Below are 2 T cell receptor beta chains sequenced from a single sample in a study of T cells in Graves' hyperthyroidism and ophthalmopathy. Template material for amplifying TCR beta CDR3 regions consisted of RNA transcripts. The HTBI primer set drove a first-round RT-PCR of the TCR CDR3. One entry per CDR3 protein, called by TCRdb with MiXCR from the multiplex PCR reads. The data contain hundreds of thousands of distinct CDR3 sequences, 20% to 25% of them singletons. The sample taken for sequencing was blood. These receptors were taken from a man aged 25-45 years with Graves' ophthalmopathy.

The chain carries TRBV24-1 and TRBJ2-1; TRBD1 matches 8 bases. The V segment lost 7 bases and the J segment 2 bases; nucleotides outside the gene matches: 9. The CDR3 sequence is 16 residues long. Germline CDR1 and CDR2: KGHDR and SFDVKD. The CDR3: CATSSPLTGAYNEQFF. For the CDR3, the DNA is TGTGCCACCAGCTCCCCGTTGACAGGGGCCTACAATGAGCAGTTCTTC.

This clonotype was recorded at least ten times. The chain recombines TRBV28 with TRBJ1-1, with TRBD1 matching over 7 bases. After removal of 3 bases from V and 6 bases from J, the junction contained 4 bases not matched to a gene. The CDR3 runs to 13 residues. The V gene's germline CDR1 is MDHEN and CDR2 SYDVKM. CDR3 coding DNA: TGTGCCAGCAGTTTGGGACAGCTACCTGAAGCTTTCTTT. Residues: CASSLGQLPEAFF. The full variable domain, its missing parts supplied by reference TRBV28 and TRBJ1-1, is DVKVTQSSRYLVKRTGEKVFLECVQDMDHENMFWYRQDPGLGLRLIYFSYDVKMKEKGDIPEGYSVSREKKERFSLILESASTNQTSMYLCASSLGQLPEAFFGQGTRLTVV.